The rows below give T cell receptor beta chains drawn from one sample of a study of cytomegalovirus exposure and HLA in healthy donors. The repertoire was sequenced with immunoSEQ multiplex PCR; TCRdb's copy has only in-frame clones and lacks some. This sample yields 210,000 or so clones, of which around 83% are seen a single time; about a tenth belongs to the top ten. The sequenced sample consisted of PBMCs. The receptor set was obtained from a woman aged 50 to 60 in good health and CMV-seropositive. Each CDR3 is given with its conserved first and last residue. A D gene is named only where the DNA matches it firmly. The listing skips clone size in some rows; elsewhere it reads once, few, many or a size class.

size | J | V | D | DNA | CDR3
NA | TRBJ2-7 | TRBV2 | TRBD2 | TGTGCCAGCAGTGGTTTAGGGAGGGGACCCTACGAGCAGTACTTC | CASSGLGRGPYEQYF
NA | TRBJ1-2 | TRBV5-6 | TRBD1 | TGTGCCAGCAGCTCATCGGGGCAGGGGGCAGTAGTCTATGGCTACACCTTC | CASSSSGQGAVVYGYTF
NA | TRBJ2-7 | TRBV19 | NA | TGTGCCAGTAGTATGACAGCACCCAACGAGCAGTACTTC | CASSMTAPNEQYF
NA | TRBJ2-5 | TRBV9 | NA | TGTGCCAGCAGCTCCGGGAGTCAGAGGGAGACCCAGTACTTC | CASSSGSQRETQYF
NA | TRBJ1-1 | TRBV15 | TRBD1 | TGTGCCACCAGCAGAGATAGGGACAGGGGGAACACTGAAGCTTTCTTT | CATSRDRDRGNTEAFF
NA | TRBJ2-5 | TRBV2 | TRBD1 | TGTGCCAGCAGGGTACAGGGGGCGGAAGAGACCCAGTACTTC | CASRVQGAEETQYF
NA | TRBJ2-5 | TRBV19 | NA | TGTGCCAGTAGATCATCTGGTGCGGGTGAAGAGACCCAGTACTTC | CASRSSGAGEETQYF
NA | TRBJ1-1 | TRBV18 | NA | TGTGCCAGCTCACTGGGACAAGGAGGCCCCACTGAAGCTTTCTTT | CASSLGQGGPTEAFF
NA | TRBJ2-2 | TRBV11-2 | NA | TGTGCCAGCAGCTTGTACGGGGGTAGCGGGGAGCTGTTTTTT | CASSLYGGSGELFF
NA | TRBJ2-3 | TRBV5-4 | TRBD2 | TGTGCCAGCAGCTTGGCCGGGGGGAGCGCAGATACGCAGTATTTT | CASSLAGGSADTQYF
NA | TRBJ2-1 | TRBV28 | TRBD1 | TGTGCCAGCAGGCAGGACAGGGGCGTCTACAATGAGCAGTTCTTC | CASRQDRGVYNEQFF
once | TRBJ1-4 | TRBV9 | NA | TGTGCCAGCAGCCCACAGGGCACGAAAGAAAAACTGTTTTTT | CASSPQGTKEKLFF
NA | TRBJ2-2 | TRBV5-6 | NA | TGTGCCAGCAGCTTGTCTCCGGCTAGCAGGACCGGGGAGCTGTTTTTT | CASSLSPASRTGELFF